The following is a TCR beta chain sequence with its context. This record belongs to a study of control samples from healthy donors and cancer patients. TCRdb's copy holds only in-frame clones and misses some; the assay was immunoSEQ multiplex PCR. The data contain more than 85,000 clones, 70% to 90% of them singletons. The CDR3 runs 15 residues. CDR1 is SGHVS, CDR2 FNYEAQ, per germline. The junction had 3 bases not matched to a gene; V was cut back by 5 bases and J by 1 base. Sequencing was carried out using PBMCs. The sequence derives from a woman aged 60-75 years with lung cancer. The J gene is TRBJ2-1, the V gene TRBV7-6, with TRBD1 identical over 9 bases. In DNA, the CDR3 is TGTGCCAGCAGCGCCGGGACAGGGTCCTACAATGAGCAGTTCTTC. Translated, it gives CASSAGTGSYNEQFF.